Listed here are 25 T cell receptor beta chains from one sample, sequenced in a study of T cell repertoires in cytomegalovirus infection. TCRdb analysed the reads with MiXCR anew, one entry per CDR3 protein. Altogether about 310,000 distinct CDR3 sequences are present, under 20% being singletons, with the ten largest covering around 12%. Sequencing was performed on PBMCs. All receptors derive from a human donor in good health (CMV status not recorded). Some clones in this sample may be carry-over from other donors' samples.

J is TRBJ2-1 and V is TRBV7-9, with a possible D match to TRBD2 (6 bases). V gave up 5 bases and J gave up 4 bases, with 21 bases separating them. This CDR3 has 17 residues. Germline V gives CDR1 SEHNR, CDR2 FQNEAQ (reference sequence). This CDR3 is CASSPRRGRIKYNEQFF. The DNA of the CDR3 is TGTGCCAGCAGCCCCCGGCGGGGACGCATCAAGTACAATGAGCAGTTCTTC.

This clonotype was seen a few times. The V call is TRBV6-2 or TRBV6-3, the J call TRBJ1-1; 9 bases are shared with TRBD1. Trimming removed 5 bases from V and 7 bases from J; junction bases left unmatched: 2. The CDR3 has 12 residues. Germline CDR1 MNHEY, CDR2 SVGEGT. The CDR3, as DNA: TGTGCCAGCAGTGAGGACAGGGGTGAAGCTTTCTTT. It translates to CASSEDRGEAFF.

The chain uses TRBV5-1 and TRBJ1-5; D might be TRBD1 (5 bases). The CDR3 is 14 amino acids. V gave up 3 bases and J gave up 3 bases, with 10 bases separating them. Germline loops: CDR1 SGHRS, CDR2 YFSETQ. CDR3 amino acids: CASSSGTPNQPQHF. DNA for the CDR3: TGCGCCAGCAGCTCCGGGACTCCCAATCAGCCCCAGCATTTT.

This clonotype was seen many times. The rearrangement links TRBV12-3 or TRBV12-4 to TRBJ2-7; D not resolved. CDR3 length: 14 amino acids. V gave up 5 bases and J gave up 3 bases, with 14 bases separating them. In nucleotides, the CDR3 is TGTGCCAGCAGTGAGAAGCTGGGCGGCTACGAGCAGTACTTC. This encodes CASSEKLGGYEQYF.

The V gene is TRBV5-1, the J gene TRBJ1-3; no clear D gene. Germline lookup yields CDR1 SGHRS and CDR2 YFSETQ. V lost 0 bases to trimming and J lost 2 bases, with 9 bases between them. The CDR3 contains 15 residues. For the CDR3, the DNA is TGCGCCAGCAGCTTGGGTGAAAGTACTGGAAACACCATATATTTT. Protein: CASSLGESTGNTIYF.

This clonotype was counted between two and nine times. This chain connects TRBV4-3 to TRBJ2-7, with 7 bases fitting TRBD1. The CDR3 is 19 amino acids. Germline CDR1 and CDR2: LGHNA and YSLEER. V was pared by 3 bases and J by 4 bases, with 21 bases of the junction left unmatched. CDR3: CASSHPGTELSVNFYEQYF. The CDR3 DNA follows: TGCGCCAGCAGCCACCCCGGGACAGAACTCAGCGTCAATTTTTACGAGCAGTACTTC.

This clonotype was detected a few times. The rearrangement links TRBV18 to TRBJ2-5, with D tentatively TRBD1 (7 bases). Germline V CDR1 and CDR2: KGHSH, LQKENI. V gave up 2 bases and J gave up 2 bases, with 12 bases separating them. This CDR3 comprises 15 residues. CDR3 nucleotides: TGTGCCAGCTCACCATATCAGGGGGGACAAGAGACCCAGTACTTC. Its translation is CASSPYQGGQETQYF. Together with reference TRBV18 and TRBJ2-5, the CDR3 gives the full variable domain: NAGVMQNPRHLVRRRGQEARLRCSPMKGHSHVYWYRQLPEEGLKFMVYLQKENIIDESGMPKERFSAEFPKEGPSILRIQQVVRGDSAAYFCASSPYQGGQETQYFGPGTRLLVL.

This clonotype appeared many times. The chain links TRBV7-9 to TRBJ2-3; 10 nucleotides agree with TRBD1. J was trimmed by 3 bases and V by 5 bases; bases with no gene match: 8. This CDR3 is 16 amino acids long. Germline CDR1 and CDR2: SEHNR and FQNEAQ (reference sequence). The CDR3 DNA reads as TGTGCCAGCAGCCCCCGGACAGGGGGTGGTACAGATACGCAGTATTTT. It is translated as CASSPRTGGGTDTQYF.

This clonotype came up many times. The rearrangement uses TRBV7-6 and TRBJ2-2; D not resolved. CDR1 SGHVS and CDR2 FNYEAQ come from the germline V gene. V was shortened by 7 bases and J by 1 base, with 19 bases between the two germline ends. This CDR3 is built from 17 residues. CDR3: CASKPTSEAWNTGELFF. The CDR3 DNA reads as TGTGCCAGCAAACCCACTTCAGAGGCTTGGAACACCGGGGAGCTGTTTTTT.

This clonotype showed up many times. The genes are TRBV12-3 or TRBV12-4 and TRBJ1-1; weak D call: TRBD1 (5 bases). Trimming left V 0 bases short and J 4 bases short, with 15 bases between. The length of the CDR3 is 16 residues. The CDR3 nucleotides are TGTGCCAGCAGTTTAGCGCTCGGGAGGGACGGCACTGAAGCTTTCTTT. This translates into CASSLALGRDGTEAFF.

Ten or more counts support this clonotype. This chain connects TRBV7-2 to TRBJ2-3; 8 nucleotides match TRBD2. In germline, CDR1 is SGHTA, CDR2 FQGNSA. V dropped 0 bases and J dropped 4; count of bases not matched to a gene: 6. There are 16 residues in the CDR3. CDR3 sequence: CASSLAWAGGADTQYF. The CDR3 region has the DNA TGTGCCAGCAGCTTAGCCTGGGCGGGGGGCGCAGATACGCAGTATTTT. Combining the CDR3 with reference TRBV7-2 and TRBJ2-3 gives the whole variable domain GAGVSQSPSNKVTEKGKDVELRCDPISGHTALYWYRQSLGQGLEFLIYFQGNSAPDKSGLPSDRFSAERTGGSVSTLTIQRTQQEDSAVYLCASSLAWAGGADTQYFGPGTRLTVL.

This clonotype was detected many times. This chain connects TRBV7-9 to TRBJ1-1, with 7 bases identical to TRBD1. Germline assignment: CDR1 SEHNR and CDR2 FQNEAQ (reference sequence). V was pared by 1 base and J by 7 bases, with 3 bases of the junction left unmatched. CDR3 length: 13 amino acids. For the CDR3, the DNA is TGTGCCAGCAGCTTAGAGCAGGGGGTTGAAGCTTTCTTT. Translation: CASSLEQGVEAFF. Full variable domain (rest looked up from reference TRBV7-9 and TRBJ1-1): DTGVSQNPRHKITKRGQNVTFRCDPISEHNRLYWYRQTLGQGPEFLTYFQNEAQLEKSRLLSDRFSAERPKGSFSTLEIQRTEQGDSAMYLCASSLEQGVEAFFGQGTRLTVV.

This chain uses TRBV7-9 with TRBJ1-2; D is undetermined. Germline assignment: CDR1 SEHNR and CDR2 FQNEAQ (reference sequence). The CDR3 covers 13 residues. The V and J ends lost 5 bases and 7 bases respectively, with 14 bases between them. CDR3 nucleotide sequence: TGTGCCAGCAGCGAAAAAGGGTTCGGTGGCTACACCTTC. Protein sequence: CASSEKGFGGYTF.

The CDR3 DNA reads TGTGCCAGCAGTTTAGCAGCGGGGGCCTCCTACGAGCAGTACTTC. This translates into CASSLAAGASYEQYF. The J gene is TRBJ2-7, the V gene TRBV28, with 8 bases fitting TRBD2. This CDR3 has 15 residues. Trimming took 2 bases from V and 0 from J; bases not matched to a gene: 3. In germline, CDR1 is MDHEN, CDR2 SYDVKM.

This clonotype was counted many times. This CDR3 is CASSYGQLNTEAFF. The CDR3 bases are TGTGCCAGCAGCTACGGACAGCTGAACACTGAAGCTTTCTTT. The gene calls are TRBV7-6 and TRBJ1-1; a weak D match, TRBD1 (6 bases). This CDR3 is built from 14 residues. Trimming shortened V by 4 bases and J by 0 bases, and 9 bases separated the two germline ends. Germline V gene lookup returns CDR1 SGHVS and CDR2 FNYEAQ.

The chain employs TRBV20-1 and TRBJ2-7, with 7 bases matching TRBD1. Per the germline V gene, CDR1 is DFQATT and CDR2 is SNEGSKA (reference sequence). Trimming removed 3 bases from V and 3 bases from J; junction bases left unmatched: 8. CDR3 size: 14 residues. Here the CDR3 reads CSASSGTAIYEQYF. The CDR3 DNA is TGCAGTGCTAGCTCCGGGACAGCAATCTACGAGCAGTACTTC.

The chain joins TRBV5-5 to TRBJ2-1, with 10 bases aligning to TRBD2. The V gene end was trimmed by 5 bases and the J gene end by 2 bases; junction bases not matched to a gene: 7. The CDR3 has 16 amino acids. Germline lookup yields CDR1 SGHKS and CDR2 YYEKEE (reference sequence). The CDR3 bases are TGTGCCAGCAGTCCCGTACTAGCGGGGACCTACAATGAGCAGTTCTTC. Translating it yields CASSPVLAGTYNEQFF.

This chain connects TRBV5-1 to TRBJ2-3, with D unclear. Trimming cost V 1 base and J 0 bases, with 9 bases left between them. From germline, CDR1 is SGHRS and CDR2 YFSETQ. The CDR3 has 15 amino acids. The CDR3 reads CASSLPLGSTDTQYF. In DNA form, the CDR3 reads TGCGCCAGCAGCTTGCCCCTCGGGAGCACAGATACGCAGTATTTT.

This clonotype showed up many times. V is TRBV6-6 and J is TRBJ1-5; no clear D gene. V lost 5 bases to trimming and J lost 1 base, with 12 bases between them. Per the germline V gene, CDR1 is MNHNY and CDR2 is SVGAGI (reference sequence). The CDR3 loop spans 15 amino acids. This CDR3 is CASSPGEDSNQPQHF. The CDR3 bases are TGTGCCAGCAGTCCCGGTGAGGACAGCAATCAGCCCCAGCATTTT.

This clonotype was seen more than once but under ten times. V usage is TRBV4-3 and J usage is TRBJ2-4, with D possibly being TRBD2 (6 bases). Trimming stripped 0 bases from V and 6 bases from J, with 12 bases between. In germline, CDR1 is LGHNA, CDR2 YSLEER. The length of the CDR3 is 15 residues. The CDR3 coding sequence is TGCGCCAGCAGCCAAGATTGGGACGGGAGAAACATTCAGTACTTC. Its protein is CASSQDWDGRNIQYF.

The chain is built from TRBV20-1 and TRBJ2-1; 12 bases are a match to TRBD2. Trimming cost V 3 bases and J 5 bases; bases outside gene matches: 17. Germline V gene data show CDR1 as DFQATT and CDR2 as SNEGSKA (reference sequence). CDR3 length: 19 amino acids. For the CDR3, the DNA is TGCAGTGCTAGCCCACTAGCGGGGGGTCCCTCACTAACCCACAATGAGCAGTTCTTC. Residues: CSASPLAGGPSLTHNEQFF.

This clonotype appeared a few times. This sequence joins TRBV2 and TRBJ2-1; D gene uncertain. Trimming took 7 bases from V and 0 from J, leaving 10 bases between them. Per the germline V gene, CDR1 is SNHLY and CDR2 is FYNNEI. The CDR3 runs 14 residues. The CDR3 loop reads CASIRSSSYNEQFF. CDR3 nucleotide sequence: TGTGCCAGCATTCGGTCAAGCTCCTACAATGAGCAGTTCTTC.

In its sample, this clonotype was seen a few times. The chain's CDR3 is CASSSGQGFDEQYF. CDR3 DNA: TGTGCCAGCAGTTCTGGACAGGGTTTCGACGAGCAGTACTTC. This chain uses TRBV27 with TRBJ2-7, with TRBD1 identical over 8 bases. The length of the CDR3 is 14 residues. The germline gives CDR1 MNHEY, CDR2 SMNVEV (reference sequence). Unmatched junction bases numbered 7, after V lost 4 bases and J lost 5 bases.

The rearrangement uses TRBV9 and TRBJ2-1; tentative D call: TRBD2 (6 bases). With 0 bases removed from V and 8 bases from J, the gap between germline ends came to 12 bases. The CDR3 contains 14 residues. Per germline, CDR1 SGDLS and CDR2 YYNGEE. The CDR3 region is CASSVASPGDEQFF. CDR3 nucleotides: TGTGCCAGCAGCGTAGCTTCTCCGGGGGATGAGCAGTTCTTC.

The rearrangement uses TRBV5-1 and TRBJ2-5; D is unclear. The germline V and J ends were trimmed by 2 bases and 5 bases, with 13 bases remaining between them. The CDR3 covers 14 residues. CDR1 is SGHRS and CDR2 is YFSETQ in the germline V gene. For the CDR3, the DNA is TGCGCCAGCAGCTTCGGCCCCAGTTCGGAGACCCAGTACTTC. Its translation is CASSFGPSSETQYF.